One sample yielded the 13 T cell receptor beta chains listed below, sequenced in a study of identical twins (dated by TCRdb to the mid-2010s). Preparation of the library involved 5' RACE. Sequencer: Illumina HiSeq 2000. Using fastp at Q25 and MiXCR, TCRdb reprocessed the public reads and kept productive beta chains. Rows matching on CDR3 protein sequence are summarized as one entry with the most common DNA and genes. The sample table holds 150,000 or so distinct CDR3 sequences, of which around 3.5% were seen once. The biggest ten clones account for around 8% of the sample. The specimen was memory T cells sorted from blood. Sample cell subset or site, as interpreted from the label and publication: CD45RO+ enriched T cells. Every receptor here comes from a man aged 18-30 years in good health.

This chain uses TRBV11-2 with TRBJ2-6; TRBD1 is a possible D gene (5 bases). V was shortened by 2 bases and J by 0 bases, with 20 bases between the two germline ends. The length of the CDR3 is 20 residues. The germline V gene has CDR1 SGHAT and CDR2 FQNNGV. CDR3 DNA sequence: TGTGCCAGCAGCTTAACCTTTGGTGGCAGGGTGCGCTCTGGGGCCAACGTCCTGACTTTC. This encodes CASSLTFGGRVRSGANVLTF.

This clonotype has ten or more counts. The CDR3, as DNA: TGCAGTGCTAGGACTAGCGGGAGTGGAGATACGCAGTATTTT. Translation: CSARTSGSGDTQYF. The chain couples TRBV20-1 to TRBJ2-3; 12 bases agree with TRBD2. The germline V gene has CDR1 DFQATT and CDR2 SNEGSKA (reference sequence). The junction had 3 bases not matched to a gene; V was cut back by 3 bases and J by 5 bases. The CDR3 totals 14 residues.

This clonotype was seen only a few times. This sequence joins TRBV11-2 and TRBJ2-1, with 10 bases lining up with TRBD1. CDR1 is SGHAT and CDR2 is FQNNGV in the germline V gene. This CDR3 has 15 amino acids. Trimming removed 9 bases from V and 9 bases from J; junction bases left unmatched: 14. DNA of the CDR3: TGTGCCAGTCTGGCCCCTGGACAGGGGGGAGTTGAGCAGTTCTTC. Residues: CASLAPGQGGVEQFF.

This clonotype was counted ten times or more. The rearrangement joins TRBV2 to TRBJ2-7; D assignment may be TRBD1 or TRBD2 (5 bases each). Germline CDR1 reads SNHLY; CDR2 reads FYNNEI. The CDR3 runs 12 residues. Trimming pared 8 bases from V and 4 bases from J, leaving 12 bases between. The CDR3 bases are TGTGCCAGCGCGCCGGGACGTTACGAGCAGTACGTC. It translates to CASAPGRYEQYV.

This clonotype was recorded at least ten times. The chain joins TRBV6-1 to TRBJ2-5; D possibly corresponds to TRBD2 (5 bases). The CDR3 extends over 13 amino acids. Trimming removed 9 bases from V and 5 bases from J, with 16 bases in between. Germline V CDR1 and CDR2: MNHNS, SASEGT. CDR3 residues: CASTRPLDETQYF. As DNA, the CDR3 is TGTGCCAGTACTAGGCCATTGGATGAGACCCAGTACTTC.

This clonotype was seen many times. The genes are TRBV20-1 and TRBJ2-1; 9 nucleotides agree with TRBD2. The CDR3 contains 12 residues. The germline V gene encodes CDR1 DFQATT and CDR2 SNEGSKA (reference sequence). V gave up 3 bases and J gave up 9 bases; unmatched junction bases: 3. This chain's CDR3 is CSARGLASEQFF. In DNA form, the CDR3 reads TGCAGTGCTAGGGGACTAGCTAGTGAGCAGTTCTTC.

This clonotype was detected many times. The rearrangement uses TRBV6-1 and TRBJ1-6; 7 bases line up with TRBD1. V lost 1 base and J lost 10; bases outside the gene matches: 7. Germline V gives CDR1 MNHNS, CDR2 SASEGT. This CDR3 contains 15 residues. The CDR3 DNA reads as TGTGCCAGCAGTGAAGGGGACACAGGGGCGTCACCCCTCCACTTT. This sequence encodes CASSEGDTGASPLHF.

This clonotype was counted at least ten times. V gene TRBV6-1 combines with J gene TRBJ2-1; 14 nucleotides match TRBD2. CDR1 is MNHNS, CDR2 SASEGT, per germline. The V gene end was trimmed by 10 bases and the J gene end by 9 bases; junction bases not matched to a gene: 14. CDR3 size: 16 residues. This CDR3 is CATSALGTSGRGEQFF. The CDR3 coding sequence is TGTGCCACCTCAGCCCTCGGGACTAGCGGGAGAGGTGAGCAGTTCTTC.

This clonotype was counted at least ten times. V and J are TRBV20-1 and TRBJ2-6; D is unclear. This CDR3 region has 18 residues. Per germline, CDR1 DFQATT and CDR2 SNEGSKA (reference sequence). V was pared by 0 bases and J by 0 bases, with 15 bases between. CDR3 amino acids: CSARDATAPSSGANVLTF. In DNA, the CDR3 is TGCAGTGCTAGAGATGCCACAGCCCCGAGCTCTGGGGCCAACGTCCTGACTTTC.

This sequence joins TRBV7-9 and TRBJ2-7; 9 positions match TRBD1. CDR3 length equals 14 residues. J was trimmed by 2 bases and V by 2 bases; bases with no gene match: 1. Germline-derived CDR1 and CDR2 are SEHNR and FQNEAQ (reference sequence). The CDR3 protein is CASSLHRGPYEQYV. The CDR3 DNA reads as TGTGCCAGCAGCTTACACAGGGGGCCCTACGAGCAGTACGTC.

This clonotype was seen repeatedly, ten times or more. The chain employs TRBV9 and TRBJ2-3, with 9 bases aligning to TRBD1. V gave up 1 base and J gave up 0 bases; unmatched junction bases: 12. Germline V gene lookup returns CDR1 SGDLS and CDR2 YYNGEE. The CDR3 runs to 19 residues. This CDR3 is CASSVSVPGQGRSTDTQYF. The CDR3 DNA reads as TGTGCCAGCAGCGTAAGCGTACCGGGACAGGGTCGTAGCACAGATACGCAGTATTTT.

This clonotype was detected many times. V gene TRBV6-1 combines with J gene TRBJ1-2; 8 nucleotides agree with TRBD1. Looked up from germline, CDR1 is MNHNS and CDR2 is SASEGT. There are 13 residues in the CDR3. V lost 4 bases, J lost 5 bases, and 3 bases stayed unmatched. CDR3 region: CASSAGQGYGYTF. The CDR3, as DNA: TGTGCCAGCAGTGCCGGACAGGGATATGGCTACACCTTC.

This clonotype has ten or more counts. The DNA for the CDR3 is TGTGCCAGCAGCCAAACGGCTAGCGGGACGGGCGGGGAGCTGTTTTTT. It is translated as CASSQTASGTGGELFF. V is TRBV3-1 and J is TRBJ2-2; 9 bases match TRBD2. The germline V gene encodes CDR1 LGHDT and CDR2 YNNKEL (reference sequence). This CDR3 contains 16 residues. V lost 2 bases, J lost 7 bases, and 8 bases stayed unmatched.